Listed here is a single T cell receptor beta chain. The clone's antigen remains unknown. One base away there is no much larger clone; base qualities are not given. The data were obtained in a study of Ad26.COV2.S vaccination and SARS-CoV-2 variants (dated by TCRdb to the early 2020s). General notes on the study: Donors in the vaccine arm were drawn from COV1001, a phase I-IIa trial of Ad26.COV2.S in healthy adults that was multicentre, randomized, double-blind and placebo-controlled. Throughout the experiments and outcome assessment, investigators stayed blinded to trial group allocation. Ad26.COV2.S was administered intramuscularly at a dose of 5x10^10 or 1x10^11 viral particles, either as one shot or as two shots given 56 days apart. The specificity and breadth of SARS-CoV-2-reactive T cell receptors after Ad26.COV2.S vaccination were assessed by TCRbeta repertoire sequencing. The TCR-sequenced set comprised around 32 samples: some 20 Ad26.COV2.S vaccine recipients, 5 placebo recipients and 8 SARS-CoV-2 convalescent individuals. Participants in the trial were split at random into five groups of five each, receiving low-dose or high-dose Ad26.COV2.S once or twice, or else placebo on both occasions. Overall results and qualifications from the work: Comparable non-spike TCR breadth was observed between vaccine and placebo recipients, consistent with only spike being contained in the vaccine. The study was not powered to compare responses between vaccine doses or regimens. Higher spike-specific TCR breadth was observed in Ad26.COV2.S recipients than in placebo recipients (P = 0.0014). After vaccination, spike-specific CD8+ and CD4+ T cell responses were reported to show substantial breadth. According to the authors, total T cell responses may have been underestimated by the TCR breadth and depth analyses.

The immunoSEQ Assay was used to sequence TCRbeta CDR3 regions. After extraction, genomic DNA underwent amplification by bias-controlled multiplex PCR, followed by high-throughput sequencing. On the study's bioinformatics: Collapsing and filtering of sequences were performed to quantify the absolute abundance of each unique TCRbeta CDR3 region. T cell fraction was estimated by normalizing TCRbeta template counts to usable DNA, with usable DNA measured through amplification of reference genes found in all nucleated cells. Repertoire TCRs were annotated as SARS-CoV-2-specific by exact matching of V gene, CDR3 amino acid sequence and J gene to a known reactive TCR set. MIRA supplied the reference SARS-CoV-2 TCR set, which was filtered for enrichment in COVID-19-positive ImmuneCODE repertoires so that public or cross-reactive TCRs were removed. Using the MIRA antigens, annotated TCRs were further analysed by specific ORF or by position within an ORF. Depth was the summed frequency of annotated unique rearrangements, while breadth was defined as annotated unique rearrangements over total unique productive rearrangements. Two-sided Wilcoxon rank-sum tests were used to compare TCR breadth between groups. TCRdb retrieved this table from immuneACCESS and kept in-frame rearrangements only. Not all clones are present; in checked studies, unresolved V genes account for under half, and no reason is known for the remainder. From that table come the V and J calls and clone size; the DNA was used to work out D and trimming. This sample is represented by about 320,000 clones; just under 85% of them were singletons. 2.1% of the sample belongs to the ten largest clones.

The treatment or condition label, as the study defines it: some 20 received Ad26.COV2.S at low or high dose, single or two shots; 5 received placebo; per-sample allocation not given. Repertoires of vaccine and placebo recipients were sequenced from samples taken on day 63 after the first injection. In Cohort 1b, 25 to 30 adults aged 18-55 years were enrolled at a single site in Boston, USA, between 29 July and 7 August 2020. Ad26.COV2.S was a replication-incompetent adenovirus type 26 vector that expressed a prefusion-stabilized SARS-CoV-2 spike protein derived from the original Wuhan strain. At the junction V is shortened by 4 bases and J by 6 bases, with 16 bases in between. CDR1 and CDR2, per the germline V gene, are SGDLS and YYNGEE. Including the terminal cysteine and phenylalanine, the CDR3 comprises 14 residues. Only CDR3 DNA remains: 42 bases, in frame from the first base.

Recombination connected TRBV9 to TRBJ1-1; matching of 6 bases hints at TRBD1 as the D gene. This specimen was peripheral blood, taken in a trial of Ad26.COV2.S vaccine versus placebo. The TCR sequence derives from a person between 18 and 65 years old who received the Ad26.COV2.S COVID-19 vaccine or a placebo. DNA sequence: TGTGCCAGCAGCCCCACAGGGCTAAGCGCTGAAGCTTTCTTT. Protein translation: CASSPTGLSAEAFF.